The next 15 T cell receptor beta chains were all read from a single sample in a study of radiation and T cells in renal cell carcinoma. Time point in this sample: baseline pretreatment blood. The treatment here: 15 Gy SBRT to primary tumor, nephrectomy 4 weeks later. The data were produced by immunoSEQ multiplex PCR, yet TCRdb's version contains in-frame clones alone and is incomplete. The data show some 150,000 clones, approximately 90% seen once. This material consisted of blood, taken from a patient whose treatment included radiotherapy and nephrectomy. These receptors all stem from a woman between 50 and 59 years old with renal cell carcinoma.

The chain carries TRBV19 and TRBJ2-2; D is ambiguous. The CDR3 has 12 amino acids. The germline V gene has CDR1 LNHDA and CDR2 SQIVND (reference sequence). With 1 base removed from V and 6 bases from J, the gap between germline ends came to 3 bases. CDR3 sequence reads: CASSIGPGELFF. CDR3 nucleotide sequence: TGTGCCAGTAGTATAGGCCCCGGGGAGCTGTTTTTT.

J is TRBJ2-2 and V is TRBV5-7, with 9 bases matching TRBD2. Being an ORF, TRBV5-7 has a function that is uncertain. Trimming removed 1 base from V and 3 bases from J; junction bases left unmatched: 7. The length of the CDR3 is 17 residues. CDR3 in amino acids: CASSLSRRGGYTGELFF. CDR3 in DNA: TGTGCCAGCAGCTTGTCTCGGCGGGGGGGCTACACCGGGGAGCTGTTTTTT.

V gene TRBV7-2 combines with J gene TRBJ2-1, with TRBD2 matching over 9 bases. CDR1 is SGHTA and CDR2 is FQGNSA in the germline V gene. V gave up 3 bases and J gave up 4 bases; unmatched junction bases: 4. The CDR3 loop spans 15 amino acids. Here the CDR3 DNA reads TGTGCCAGCAGCTTCATAGCGGGGGCTTACAATGAGCAGTTCTTC. Its protein product is CASSFIAGAYNEQFF.

J is TRBJ2-4 and V is TRBV9; D is ambiguous. Trimming removed 4 bases from V and 3 bases from J, with 17 bases in between. CDR3 length equals 16 residues. Germline loops: CDR1 SGDLS, CDR2 YYNGEE. The CDR3 loop is CASSLGPNEDKNIQYF. In DNA, the CDR3 is TGTGCCAGCAGCCTCGGACCCAACGAGGACAAAAACATTCAGTACTTC.

V is TRBV7-2 and J is TRBJ1-5; 11 nucleotides line up with TRBD1. This CDR3 contains 17 residues. The J segment lost 6 bases and the V segment lost 1 base, leaving 8 bases of the junction unmatched. Germline-derived CDR1 and CDR2 are SGHTA and FQGNSA. The CDR3 sequence is CASSLGTGGVIGQPQHF. The CDR3 coding sequence is TGTGCCAGCAGCTTAGGGACAGGGGGCGTCATAGGTCAGCCCCAGCATTTT.

This chain links TRBV7-8 with TRBJ2-5; 11 bases are shared with TRBD1. With 5 bases clipped from V and 0 bases from J, the junction kept 5 bases outside the gene matches. The germline gives CDR1 SGHVS, CDR2 FQNEAQ. This CDR3 spans 16 amino acids. This CDR3 is CASSRRDRGNQETQYF. The CDR3 DNA follows: TGTGCCAGCAGCCGCCGGGACAGGGGGAACCAAGAGACCCAGTACTTC.

The V and J genes are TRBV7-3 and TRBJ1-2, with TRBD1 identical over 10 bases. Germline V gives CDR1 SGHTA, CDR2 FQGTGA. CDR3 size: 15 residues. V gave up 4 bases and J gave up 2 bases; unmatched junction bases: 4. Written as DNA, the CDR3 is TGTGCCAGCAGCTCCGGGACAGGGGTAAACTATGGCTACACCTTC. This sequence encodes CASSSGTGVNYGYTF.

V and J are TRBV19 and TRBJ2-2, with 7 bases aligning to TRBD1. CDR3 length: 13 amino acids. With V trimmed by 7 bases and J by 6 bases, 5 bases remained unmatched. CDR1 and CDR2 (germline): LNHDA, SQIVND (reference sequence). The CDR3 region has the DNA TGTGCCAGTAACGACAGGGTGGCCGGGGAGCTGTTTTTT. Amino acid sequence: CASNDRVAGELFF.

The chain recombines TRBV10-1 with TRBJ1-5, with D uncertain. Trimming cost V 3 bases and J 9 bases, with 9 bases left between them. This CDR3 contains 12 residues. Germline CDR1 is WNHNN and CDR2 is SYGVQD (reference sequence). CDR3: CASSDGGRPQHF. CDR3 bases: TGCGCCAGCAGTGATGGAGGCCGGCCCCAGCATTTT.

The V call is TRBV6-1, the J call TRBJ2-1; no firm D call. The CDR3 runs to 14 residues. Germline V lookup: CDR1 MNHNS, CDR2 SASEGT. The germline V and J ends were trimmed by 0 bases and 3 bases, with 6 bases remaining between them. The CDR3 reads CASSEASYYNEQFF. The CDR3, as DNA: TGTGCCAGCAGTGAAGCCTCCTACTACAATGAGCAGTTCTTC.

V and J are TRBV5-5 and TRBJ1-5, with D unresolved. The CDR3 is 13 amino acids. V gave up 0 bases and J gave up 6 bases, with 7 bases separating them. Germline V CDR1 and CDR2: SGHKS, YYEKEE (reference sequence). The CDR3 here is CASSLGQRQPQHF. CDR3 DNA: TGTGCCAGCAGCTTGGGTCAGCGTCAGCCCCAGCATTTT. The full variable domain, in which reference TRBV5-5 and TRBJ1-5 provide the parts outside the CDR3, is DAGVTQSPTHLIKTRGQQVTLRCSPISGHKSVSWYQQVLGQGPQFIFQYYEKEERGRGNFPDRFSARQFPNYSSELNVNALLLGDSALYLCASSLGQRQPQHFGDGTRLSIL.

This chain links TRBV6-5 with TRBJ1-3, with D maybe TRBD1 (5 bases). This CDR3 contains 14 residues. Between the trimmed V and J ends, which lost 4 bases and 5 bases, there was a span of 12 bases. Germline V gene data show CDR1 as MNHEY and CDR2 as SVGAGI. The CDR3 protein is CASSSTEARNTIYF. In DNA, the CDR3 is TGTGCCAGCAGTTCGACAGAAGCCAGAAACACCATATATTTT.

The chain carries TRBV6-5 and TRBJ2-7; possible D gene TRBD1, 6 bases. Looked up from germline, CDR1 is MNHEY and CDR2 is SVGAGI. V was shortened by 5 bases and J by 6 bases, with 11 bases between the two germline ends. The CDR3 totals 12 residues. CDR3 region: CASSTGPREQYF. DNA for the CDR3: TGTGCCAGCAGTACAGGGCCTCGCGAGCAGTACTTC.

The chain has TRBV7-9 and TRBJ2-4, with 9 bases matching TRBD2. The CDR3 extends over 14 amino acids. V shed 3 bases, J shed 8 bases, and the junction held 5 bases outside the gene matches. CDR1 is SEHNR and CDR2 is FQNEAQ in the germline V gene (reference sequence). In DNA, the CDR3 is TGTGCCAGCAGCTTGGCTAGCGGGGCTGACATTCAGTACTTC. This translates into CASSLASGADIQYF.

The chain has TRBV29-1 and TRBJ1-5; D might be TRBD1 (6 bases). This CDR3 spans 15 amino acids. With 6 bases removed from V and 1 base from J, the gap between germline ends came to 16 bases. CDR1 is SQVTM, CDR2 ANQGSEA, per germline. In nucleotides, the CDR3 is TGCAGCGTGGCTCCACAGGGCGGGAGCAATCAGCCCCAGCATTTT. Translated: CSVAPQGGSNQPQHF.